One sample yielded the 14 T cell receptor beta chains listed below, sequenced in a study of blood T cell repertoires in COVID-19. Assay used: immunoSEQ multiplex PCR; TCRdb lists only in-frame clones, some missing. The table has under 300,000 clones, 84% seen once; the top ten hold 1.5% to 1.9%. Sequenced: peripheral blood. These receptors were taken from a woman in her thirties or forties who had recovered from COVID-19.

The CDR3 DNA is TGTGCCAGCAGCTCTTTAGACAGATTCTACAATGAGCAGTTCTTC. Its protein is CASSSLDRFYNEQFF. The chain uses TRBV5-6 and TRBJ2-1; D possibly corresponds to TRBD1 (5 bases). Germline assignment: CDR1 SGHDT and CDR2 YYEEEE. This CDR3 has 15 amino acids. V dropped 3 bases and J dropped 3 bases, with 13 bases sitting between them.

The DNA of the CDR3 is TGTGCCAGCAGTGAAACTCAGGGGAACTATGGCTACACCTTC. Encoded protein: CASSETQGNYGYTF. This chain joins TRBV6-1 and TRBJ1-2; D possibly corresponds to TRBD1 (6 bases). Trimming stripped 2 bases from V and 2 bases from J, with 9 bases between. CDR1 MNHNS and CDR2 SASEGT come from the germline V gene. The CDR3 runs to 14 residues.

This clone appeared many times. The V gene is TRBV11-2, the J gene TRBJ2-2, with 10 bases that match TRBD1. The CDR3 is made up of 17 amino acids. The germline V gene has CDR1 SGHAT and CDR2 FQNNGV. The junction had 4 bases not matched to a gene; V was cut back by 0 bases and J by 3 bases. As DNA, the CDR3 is TGTGCCAGCAGCTTAGAACGGGACAGGGGTGACACCGGGGAGCTGTTTTTT. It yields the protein CASSLERDRGDTGELFF.

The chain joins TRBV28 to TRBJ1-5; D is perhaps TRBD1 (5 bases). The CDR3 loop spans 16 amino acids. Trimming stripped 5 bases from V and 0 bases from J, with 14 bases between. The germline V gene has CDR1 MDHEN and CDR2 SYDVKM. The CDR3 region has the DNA TGTGCCAGCAGTCTAAGACAGACCGCTAGCAATCAGCCCCAGCATTTT. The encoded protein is CASSLRQTASNQPQHF.

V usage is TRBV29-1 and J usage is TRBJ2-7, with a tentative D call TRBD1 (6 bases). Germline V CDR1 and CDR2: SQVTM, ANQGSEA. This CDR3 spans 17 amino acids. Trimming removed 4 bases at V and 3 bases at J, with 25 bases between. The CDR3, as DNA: TGCAGCGTTGGCCTTAGGGGGAGAAACCAAGGTGGCTACGAGCAGTACTTC. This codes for CSVGLRGRNQGGYEQYF.

CDR3 coding DNA: TGCGCCAGCAGCTGGAGTCTCAGGGACAATGAGCAGTTCTTC. Protein sequence: CASSWSLRDNEQFF. J is TRBJ2-1 and V is TRBV5-1, with TRBD1 as a possible D gene (5 bases). The CDR3 runs 14 residues. Deletions cut 3 bases from V and 5 bases from J, with 12 bases between. Germline CDR1 reads SGHRS; CDR2 reads YFSETQ.

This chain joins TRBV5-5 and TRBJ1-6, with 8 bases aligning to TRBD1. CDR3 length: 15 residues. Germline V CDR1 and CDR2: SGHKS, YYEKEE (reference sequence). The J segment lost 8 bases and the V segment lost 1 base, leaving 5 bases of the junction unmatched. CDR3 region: CASSLFATGDSPLHF. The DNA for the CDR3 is TGTGCCAGCAGCTTGTTTGCGACAGGGGATTCACCCCTCCACTTT.

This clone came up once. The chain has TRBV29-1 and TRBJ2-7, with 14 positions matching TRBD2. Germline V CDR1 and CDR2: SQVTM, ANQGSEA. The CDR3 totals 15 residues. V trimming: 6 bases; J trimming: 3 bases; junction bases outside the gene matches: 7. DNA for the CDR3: TGCAGCGTAGGGACTAGCGGGGGAATCTTCTACGAGCAGTACTTC. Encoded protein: CSVGTSGGIFYEQYF.

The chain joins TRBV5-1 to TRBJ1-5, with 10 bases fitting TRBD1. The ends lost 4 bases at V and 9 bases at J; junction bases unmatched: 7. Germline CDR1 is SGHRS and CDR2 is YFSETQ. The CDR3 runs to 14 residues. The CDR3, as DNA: TGCGCCAGCAGCGTGGGGACAGGGGAGGCGCCCCAGCATTTT. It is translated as CASSVGTGEAPQHF.

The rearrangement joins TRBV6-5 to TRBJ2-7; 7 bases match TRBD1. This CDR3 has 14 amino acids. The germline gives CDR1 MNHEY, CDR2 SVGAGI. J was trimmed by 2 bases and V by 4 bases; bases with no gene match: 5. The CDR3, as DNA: TGTGCCAGCAGTTTACTGACAGGGACCTACGAGCAGTACTTC. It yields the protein CASSLLTGTYEQYF.

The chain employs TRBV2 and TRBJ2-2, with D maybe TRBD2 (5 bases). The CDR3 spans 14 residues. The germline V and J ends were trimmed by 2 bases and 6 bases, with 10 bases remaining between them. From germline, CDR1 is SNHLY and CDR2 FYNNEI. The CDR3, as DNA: TGTGCCAGCAGTGAATTTCGGGGTTCCGGGGAGCTGTTTTTT. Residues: CASSEFRGSGELFF.

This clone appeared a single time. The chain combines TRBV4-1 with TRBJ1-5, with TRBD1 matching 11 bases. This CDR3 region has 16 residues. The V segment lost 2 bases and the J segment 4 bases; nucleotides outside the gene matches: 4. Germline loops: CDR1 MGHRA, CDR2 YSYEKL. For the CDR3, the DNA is TGCGCCAGCAGCCAAAATGGACAGGGGGCGAATCAGCCCCAGCATTTT. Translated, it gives CASSQNGQGANQPQHF.

CDR3 DNA sequence: TGTGCCTGGAGTCAATCAGGGAACAACGAGCAGTACTTC. It encodes CAWSQSGNNEQYF. The V and J genes are TRBV30 and TRBJ2-7, with a possible D match to TRBD1 (5 bases). This CDR3 spans 13 amino acids. CDR1 and CDR2 (germline): GTSNPN, SVGIG (reference sequence). V lost 2 bases and J 5 bases, leaving 13 bases between the germline ends.

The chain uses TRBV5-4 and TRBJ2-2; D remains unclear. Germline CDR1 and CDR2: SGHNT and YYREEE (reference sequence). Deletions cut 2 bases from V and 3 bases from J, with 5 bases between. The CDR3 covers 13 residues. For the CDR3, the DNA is TGTGCCAGCAGCTTTTTCTACACCGGGGAGCTGTTTTTT. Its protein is CASSFFYTGELFF.